What follows is one TCR beta chain and its context. This record comes from a study of human T cells and chemical hapten exposure. In the study overall: For sensitization, 2% DPC was applied to an approximately 2 cm by approximately 2 cm patch of upper inner arm skin.

The V gene lost 0 bases and the J gene lost 9 bases, with 13 bases spanning the gap. CDR1 is SGDLS, CDR2 YYNGEE, per germline. The CDR3 is 15 amino acids. Specified time point: patch test 1, 2 weeks after DPC sensitization. Noted treatment: therapeutic diphenylcyclopropenone sensitization with weekly scalp DPC. Alopecia patients between 18 and 70 years old and suitable for DPC were used as donors. Unfractionated whole blood served as the source for total RNA extraction. TCRdb called the RACE reads again in MiXCR, with one record for every CDR3 protein. Of around 76,000 distinct CDR3 sequences listed, about 12% are singletons.

The sequencing here drew on whole blood, taken in connection with sensitization to the hapten diphenylcyclopropenone (DPC). This sequence was found in a woman aged 55-70 years with alopecia areata. Some clones in this sample may be carry-over from other donors' samples. The chain recombines TRBV9 with TRBJ1-6; D might be TRBD1 (6 bases). CDR3 DNA sequence: TGTGCCAGCAGCGTAGCTAGCAGGGGAGCTTCACCCCTCCACTTT. Its translation is CASSVASRGASPLHF.